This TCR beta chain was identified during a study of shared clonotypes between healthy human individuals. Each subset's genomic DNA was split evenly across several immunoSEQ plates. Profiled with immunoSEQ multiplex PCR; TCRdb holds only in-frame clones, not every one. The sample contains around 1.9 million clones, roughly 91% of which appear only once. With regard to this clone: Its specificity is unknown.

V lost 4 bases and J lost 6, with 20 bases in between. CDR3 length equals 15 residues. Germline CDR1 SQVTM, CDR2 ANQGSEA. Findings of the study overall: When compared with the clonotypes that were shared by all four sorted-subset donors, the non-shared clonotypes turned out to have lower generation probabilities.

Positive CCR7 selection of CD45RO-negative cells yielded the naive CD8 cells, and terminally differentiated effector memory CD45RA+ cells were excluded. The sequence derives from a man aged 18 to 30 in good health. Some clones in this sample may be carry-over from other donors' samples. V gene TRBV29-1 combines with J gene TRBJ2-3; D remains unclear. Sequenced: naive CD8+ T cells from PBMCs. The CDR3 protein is CSVVVDTIGLDTQYF. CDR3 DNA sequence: TGCAGCGTTGTCGTCGACACAATAGGGTTGGATACGCAGTATTTT.